Sequencing of this T cell receptor (beta chain) was carried out in a study of T cell responses to AZD1222 COVID-19 vaccine. General observations from the study: Only a handful of AZD1222 recipients were seropositive at baseline. Repertoires were collected only later (after the peak T cell response had occurred). Dominant CD4 TCR responses targeted spike regions 160-218 and 743-854.

Profiled with immunoSEQ multiplex PCR; TCRdb holds only in-frame clones, not every one. The repertoire holds tens of thousands of clones, with around nine tenths as singletons. V was trimmed by 3 bases and J by 1 base, leaving 7 bases between them. Germline loops: CDR1 SGHTA, CDR2 FQGNSA. This CDR3 spans 13 amino acids. This clone was counted a single time. Antigen unknown. The sequencing used peripheral blood, collected 28 days after the second AZD1222 dose. This receptor was identified in an adult who received the AZD1222 COVID-19 vaccine. The V gene is TRBV7-2, the J gene TRBJ2-7; D might be TRBD1 (6 bases). CDR3 loop: CASSFGQSYEQYF. The DNA for the CDR3 is TGTGCCAGCAGCTTCGGACAGTCCTACGAGCAGTACTTC.